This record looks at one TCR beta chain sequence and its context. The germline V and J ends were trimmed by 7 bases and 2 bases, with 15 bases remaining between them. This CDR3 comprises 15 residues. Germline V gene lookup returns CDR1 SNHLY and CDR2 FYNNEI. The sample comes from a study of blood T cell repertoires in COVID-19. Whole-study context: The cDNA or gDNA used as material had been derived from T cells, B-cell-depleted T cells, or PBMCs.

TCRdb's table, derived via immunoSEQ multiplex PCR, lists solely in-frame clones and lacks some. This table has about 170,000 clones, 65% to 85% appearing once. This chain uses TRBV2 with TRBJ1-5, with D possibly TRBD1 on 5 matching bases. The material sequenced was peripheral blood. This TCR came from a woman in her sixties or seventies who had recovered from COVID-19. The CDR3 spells CASTAGQGRNQPQHF. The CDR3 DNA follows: TGTGCCAGCACCGCCGGGCAGGGCCGCAATCAGCCCCAGCATTTT.